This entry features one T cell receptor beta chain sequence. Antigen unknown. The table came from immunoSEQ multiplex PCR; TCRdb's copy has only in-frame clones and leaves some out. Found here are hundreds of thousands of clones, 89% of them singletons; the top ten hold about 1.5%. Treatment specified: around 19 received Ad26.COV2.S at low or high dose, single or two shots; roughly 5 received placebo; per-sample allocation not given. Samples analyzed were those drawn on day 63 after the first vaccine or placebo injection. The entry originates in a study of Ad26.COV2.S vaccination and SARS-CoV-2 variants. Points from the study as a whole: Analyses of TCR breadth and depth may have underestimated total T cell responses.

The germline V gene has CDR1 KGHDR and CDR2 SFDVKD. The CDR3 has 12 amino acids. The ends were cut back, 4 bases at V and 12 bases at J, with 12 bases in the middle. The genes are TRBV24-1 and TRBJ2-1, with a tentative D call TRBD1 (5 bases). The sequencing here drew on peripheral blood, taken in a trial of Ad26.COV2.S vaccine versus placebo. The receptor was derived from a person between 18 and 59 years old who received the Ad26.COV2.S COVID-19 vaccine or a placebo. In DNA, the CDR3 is TGTGCCACCAGTGACCCCCAGGGCGGGCAGTTCTTC. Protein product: CATSDPQGGQFF.